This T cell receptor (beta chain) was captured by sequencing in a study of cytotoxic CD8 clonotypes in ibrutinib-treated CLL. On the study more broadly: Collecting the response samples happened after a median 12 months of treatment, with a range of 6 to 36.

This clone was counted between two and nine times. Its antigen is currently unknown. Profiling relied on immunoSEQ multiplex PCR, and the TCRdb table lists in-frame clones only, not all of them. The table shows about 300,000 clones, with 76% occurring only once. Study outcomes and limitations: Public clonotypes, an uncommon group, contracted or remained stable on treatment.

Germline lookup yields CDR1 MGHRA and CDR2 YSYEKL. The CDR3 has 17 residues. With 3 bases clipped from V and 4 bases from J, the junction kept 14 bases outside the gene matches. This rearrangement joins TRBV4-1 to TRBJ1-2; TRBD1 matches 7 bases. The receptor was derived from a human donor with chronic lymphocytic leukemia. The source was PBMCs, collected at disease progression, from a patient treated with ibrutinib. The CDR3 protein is CASSHASPGQNIYGYTF. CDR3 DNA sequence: TGCGCCAGCAGCCACGCTTCCCCGGGACAGAACATCTATGGCTACACCTTC.